A single sample gave rise to the 19 T cell receptor beta chains below, sequenced in a study of blood T cell repertoires in COVID-19. The table came from immunoSEQ multiplex PCR; TCRdb's copy has only in-frame clones and leaves some out. The sample records fewer than 350,000 clones, 70% to 90% being singletons. Sequencing input: peripheral blood. The receptors originated from a human donor in a cohort sampled during active COVID-19.

This clone showed up just once. The V gene is TRBV18, the J gene TRBJ2-7; 7 nucleotides line up with TRBD1. The length of the CDR3 is 16 residues. Germline values: CDR1 KGHSH, CDR2 LQKENI. With 0 bases clipped from V and 1 base from J, the junction kept 6 bases outside the gene matches. CDR3 protein: CASSPPLGQDSYEQYF. The CDR3 DNA sequence: TGTGCCAGCTCACCACCGCTCGGACAGGATTCCTACGAGCAGTACTTC.

This clone was detected once. CDR3: CASSRGGVGNTIYF. The CDR3 DNA reads TGTGCCAGCTCCAGAGGGGGCGTCGGAAACACCATATATTTT. V and J are TRBV19 and TRBJ1-3, with TRBD1 matching 7 bases. Per germline, CDR1 LNHDA and CDR2 SQIVND (reference sequence). There are 14 residues in the CDR3. The ends lost 9 bases at V and 4 bases at J; junction bases unmatched: 9.

J is TRBJ2-2 and V is TRBV3-1 (or the pseudogene TRBV3-2); perhaps TRBD2 as D (5 bases). CDR3 size: 16 residues. Trimming removed 0 bases at V and 5 bases at J, with 13 bases between. The germline V gene has CDR1 LGHDT and CDR2 YNNKEL (reference sequence). The DNA of the CDR3 is TGTGCCAGCAGCCAAGATCAATGGACGGGGACCGGGGAGCTGTTTTTT. Protein: CASSQDQWTGTGELFF.

This clone was counted ten times or more. The genes are TRBV7-8 and TRBJ1-1, with D perhaps matching TRBD1 (6 bases). Germline V gene lookup returns CDR1 SGHVS and CDR2 FQNEAQ. CDR3 size: 14 residues. V was clipped by 7 bases and J by 1 base, with 13 bases between them. CDR3 region: CASTYGGANTEAFF. CDR3 in DNA: TGTGCCAGCACCTATGGGGGGGCGAACACTGAAGCTTTCTTT.

The V and J genes are TRBV7-9 and TRBJ1-2; weak D call: TRBD1 (6 bases). The CDR3 is 17 residues long. Germline values: CDR1 SEHNR, CDR2 FQNEAQ (reference sequence). Trimming took off 5 bases at V and 1 base at J, with 20 bases between the two ends. The CDR3 loop is CASSPILGHSINYGYTF. The CDR3 bases are TGTGCCAGCAGCCCCATATTGGGACACAGTATTAACTATGGCTACACCTTC.

The chain carries TRBV7-9 and TRBJ2-2, with D maybe TRBD1 (6 bases). Germline-derived CDR1 and CDR2 are SEHNR and FQNEAQ (reference sequence). V lost 5 bases, J lost 3 bases, and 16 bases lay in between. The CDR3 spans 16 residues. CDR3: CASSPGVTGDTGELFF. CDR3 nucleotides: TGTGCCAGCAGCCCAGGGGTAACAGGAGACACCGGGGAGCTGTTTTTT.

V and J are TRBV19 and TRBJ1-5, with D perhaps TRBD1 (5 bases). Germline V gene lookup returns CDR1 LNHDA and CDR2 SQIVND (reference sequence). V was trimmed by 7 bases and J by 3 bases, leaving 13 bases between them. CDR3 length: 14 residues. In DNA, the CDR3 is TGTGCCAGTACCGTGGGACTGCACAATCAGCCCCAGCATTTT. Amino acid sequence: CASTVGLHNQPQHF.

This chain joins TRBV9 and TRBJ2-2; D call uncertain. V gave up 2 bases and J gave up 6 bases, with 5 bases separating them. CDR1 and CDR2 (germline): SGDLS, YYNGEE. This CDR3 is 12 amino acids long. The CDR3 region has the DNA TGTGCCAGCAGCGTGTACTCCGGGGAGCTGTTTTTT. The encoded protein is CASSVYSGELFF.

The chain couples TRBV27 to TRBJ1-2, with 9 positions matching TRBD1. Per germline, CDR1 MNHEY and CDR2 SMNVEV (reference sequence). The CDR3 has 15 residues. Losses at the gene ends were 8 bases for V and 4 bases for J; bases not matched to a gene: 11. The CDR3 bases are TGTGCCAGCCGACTAGGACAGGGGTCGGTCTATGGCTACACCTTC. The encoded protein is CASRLGQGSVYGYTF.

The chain couples TRBV10-2 to TRBJ2-7; 9 bases agree with TRBD2. CDR3 length: 16 amino acids. Losses at the gene ends were 8 bases for V and 0 bases for J; bases not matched to a gene: 11. Per the germline V gene, CDR1 is WSHSY and CDR2 is SAAADI. The DNA for the CDR3 is TGCGCCAGCGGGGGGGTAGGACTAGCGAGCTCCTACGAGCAGTACTTC. This encodes CASGGVGLASSYEQYF.

The CDR3 DNA is TGTGCCAGCAGCACGACTCTCCGGGACAGGGACGGGTCTGGAAACACCATATATTTT. It encodes CASSTTLRDRDGSGNTIYF. The chain is built from TRBV13 and TRBJ1-3; 9 positions match TRBD1. V was pared by 5 bases and J by 1 base, with 15 bases of the junction left unmatched. This CDR3 has 19 amino acids. Germline V gene sequence: CDR1 PRHDT, CDR2 FYEKMQ (reference sequence).

This clone is a singleton in its sample. The rearrangement uses TRBV6-1 and TRBJ2-3, with D tentatively TRBD1 (7 bases). There are 14 residues in the CDR3. Germline loops: CDR1 MNHNS, CDR2 SASEGT. V was clipped by 5 bases and J by 6 bases, with 15 bases between them. The CDR3 region is CASSRRGREDTQYF. CDR3 nucleotide sequence: TGTGCCAGCAGTAGGAGGGGGCGTGAGGATACGCAGTATTTT.

This clone came up a few times. This chain connects TRBV7-5 to TRBJ1-1; the D segment call TRBD1 is taken from the table without a DNA check. TRBV7-5 has pseudogene status. This CDR3 contains 16 residues. In DNA, the CDR3 is TGTGTCAGAAGCTCACTTAGCAGGGTCTTGAACACTGAAGCTTTCTTT. Translation gives CVRSSLSRVLNTEAFF.

The gene calls are TRBV7-7 and TRBJ2-3; weak D call: TRBD2 (5 bases). The V gene's germline CDR1 is SSHAT and CDR2 FNYEAQ (reference sequence). The CDR3 is 13 residues long. V dropped 6 bases and J dropped 4 bases, with 11 bases sitting between them. CDR3 nucleotides: TGTGCCAGCAGGCCACCGGGATCAGATACGCAGTATTTT. The encoded protein is CASRPPGSDTQYF.

The CDR3 region has the DNA TGTGCGCCGGGGGGCTTCCGAACTTTAAACACCGGGGAGCTGTTTTTT. This encodes CAPGGFRTLNTGELFF. The chain carries TRBV24-1 and TRBJ2-2; a possible D gene is TRBD2 (7 bases). Germline-derived CDR1 and CDR2 are KGHDR and SFDVKD. CDR3 length equals 16 residues.

The chain has TRBV5-8 and TRBJ2-4; 9 bases are a match to TRBD1. Germline values: CDR1 SGHTS, CDR2 YDEGEE. The CDR3 has 16 amino acids. After removal of 4 bases from V and 4 bases from J, the junction contained 9 bases not matched to a gene. Here the CDR3 reads CASSGAGTGIKNIQYF. The DNA of the CDR3 is TGTGCCAGCAGCGGCGCCGGGACAGGGATAAAAAACATTCAGTACTTC.

The chain links TRBV3-1 (or the pseudogene TRBV3-2) to TRBJ1-2; maybe TRBD1 (5 bases). V dropped 0 bases and J dropped 8 bases, with 16 bases sitting between them. Germline CDR1 and CDR2: LGHDT and YNNKEL (reference sequence). This CDR3 spans 15 amino acids. This CDR3 reads CASSQDPGGGIGYTF. DNA of the CDR3: TGTGCCAGCAGCCAAGATCCGGGGGGAGGGATCGGCTACACCTTC.

In the case of this clone: The junction and the germline gene differ at one end; a read error may be behind it. V usage is TRBV27 and J usage is TRBJ1-5; D is unresolved. The length of the CDR3 is 12 residues. The V gene's germline CDR1 is MNHEY and CDR2 SMNVEV (reference sequence). CDR3 protein: CANSLMGRPQHF. For the CDR3, the DNA is TGTGCCAACAGTTTAATGGGGAGGCCCCAGCATTTT.

The chain joins TRBV9 to TRBJ2-1, with TRBD2 matching over 14 bases. Per the germline V gene, CDR1 is SGDLS and CDR2 is YYNGEE. J lost 8 bases, V lost 3 bases, and 4 bases had no gene match. This CDR3 comprises 15 residues. The CDR3 here is CASSGGTSGGDEQFF. CDR3 bases: TGTGCCAGCAGCGGAGGGACTAGCGGGGGAGATGAGCAGTTCTTC. Supplemented by reference TRBV9 and TRBJ2-1, the full variable domain reads DSGVTQTPKHLITATGQRVTLRCSPRSGDLSVYWYQQSLDQGLQFLIQYYNGEERAKGNILERFSAQQFPDLHSELNLSSLELGDSALYFCASSGGTSGGDEQFFGPGTRLTVL.